These T cell receptor beta chains were read from a single sample in a study of Ad26.COV2.S vaccination and SARS-CoV-2 variants. Clones were read by immunoSEQ multiplex PCR, and TCRdb kept only the in-frame ones, dropping some. The sample consists of some 250,000 clones, around 87% of them appearing once. The input for sequencing was peripheral blood, taken in a trial of Ad26.COV2.S vaccine versus placebo. These receptors came from a person between 18 and 65 years old who received the Ad26.COV2.S COVID-19 vaccine or a placebo. The CDR3 runs from the conserved cysteine through the conserved F or W. Fields, in order: D gene, clone size, J gene, V gene, CDR3 protein. The D gene is left open where the match is weak. Only part of the rows carry a size: once, few, many, or a class if the clone is expanded.

.	.	TRBJ2-1	TRBV6-6	CASSPSLAGVDNEQFF
.	.	TRBJ2-7	TRBV7-9	CASSPSYEQYF
TRBD1	.	TRBJ2-7	TRBV18	CASEYQGQGLYEQYF
.	once	TRBJ2-3	TRBV10-3	CATLGPGTDTQYF
.	.	TRBJ1-1	TRBV6-5	CASSLNSPLNTEAFF
.	few	TRBJ1-2	TRBV14	CASSQDRNYGYTF
.	.	TRBJ2-4	TRBV5-1	CASSWGAPGPYIQYF
TRBD2	.	TRBJ2-5	TRBV4-1	CASSHPKAGGTTWETQYF
.	.	TRBJ1-5	TRBV30	CAWSPGAGKQPQHF
TRBD1	.	TRBJ1-5	TRBV19	CASQQQGFNQPQHF
.	medium-sized	TRBJ2-3	TRBV7-8	CASSLRISPDTQYF
.	.	TRBJ1-2	TRBV10-2	CASSDAGYGYTF
.	.	TRBJ2-7	TRBV7-9	CASSSTYEQYF
.	.	TRBJ1-5	TRBV2	CASKGGLGLMAGPQHF
.	.	TRBJ2-1	TRBV7-9	CASIAWGEAHEQFF
.	.	TRBJ1-1	TRBV11-1	CASRPPGAVLNTEAFF
.	.	TRBJ1-5	TRBV19	CASSLLLVGDYSNQPQHF
TRBD1	few	TRBJ2-3	TRBV11-3	CASSARTGGLADTQYF
.	.	TRBJ2-1	TRBV2	CASTDPGYEQFF
TRBD2	.	TRBJ2-2	TRBV5-1	CASSLNGGGAVGELFF
TRBD1	.	TRBJ2-7	TRBV14	CASSPRQGGYEQYF
.	.	TRBJ1-1	TRBV5-8	CASSTSLTTRPEAFF
.	few	TRBJ2-1	TRBV29-1	CSVDSPTGSGYNEQFF
.	.	TRBJ2-3	TRBV2	CASRNSLLHTDTQYF
.	.	TRBJ2-7	TRBV5-8	CASSRRHYEQYF
.	.	TRBJ2-7	TRBV5-1	CASSASGAPSYEQYF
.	.	TRBJ1-5	TRBV30	CALGRGSQQPQHF
.	once	TRBJ2-3	TRBV4-3	CASSQDLAGTTSSTDTQYF
.	once	TRBJ2-7	TRBV5-1	CASSLGIDSSYEQYF
.	.	TRBJ2-2	TRBV5-4	CASSPTYTGELFF
.	.	TRBJ1-2	TRBV5-1	CASSLGGLGNGYTF
.	.	TRBJ1-1	TRBV15	CATSRDNLGTEAFF
.	.	TRBJ1-6	TRBV7-9	CASSLIGVGSSPLHF
.	.	TRBJ1-6	TRBV10-2	CASSEGDLSYNSPLHF
.	.	TRBJ2-7	TRBV9	CASSPGTSGYEQYF
.	.	TRBJ1-5	TRBV7-2	CASTNGRDQPQHF
.	.	TRBJ1-3	TRBV5-1	CASSLLGGIYGNTIYF
.	once	TRBJ1-6	TRBV30	CAWRTTGGSSYNSPLHF
TRBD1	.	TRBJ2-1	TRBV5-1	CASTLGQVYNEQFF